In its sample, the clone carrying this T cell receptor beta chain was seen a few times. Its antigen is currently unknown. The data belong to a study of blood T cells in healthy people across ages. Alongside a J-beta primer mix, a sample-barcoded 5' primer served in a second PCR lasting about 7 to 11 cycles. Tags on each cDNA molecule came from a template-switch adaptor with 12 random nucleotides. MiXCR was run by TCRdb on the 5' RACE reads, yielding one entry per CDR3 protein. The profile shows roughly 800,000 distinct CDR3 sequences, about 62% of them singletons. Findings and limits, study-wide: It was not known whether donors were CMV positive (a possible confounder of expanded clonotype changes). Researchers said unsorted PBMCs prevented a conclusive naive versus antigen-experienced comparison.

From germline, CDR1 is DFQATT and CDR2 SNEGSKA (reference sequence). The CDR3 has 18 amino acids. The V and J ends lost 1 base and 2 bases, in that order; junction bases with no gene match: 11. V and J are TRBV20-1 and TRBJ2-1; 10 bases are shared with TRBD2. Material for sequencing was blood. The source of this sequence is a man in his thirties or forties in good health. CDR3 nucleotides: TGCAGTGCTAGAGCCGGGAGCGGGGGGGTCGTCCCCTACAATGAGCAGTTCTTC. Its translation is CSARAGSGGVVPYNEQFF.